The T cell receptor beta chain under discussion was sequenced for a study of lymphopenia after photon versus proton radiotherapy. TCRdb's copy holds only in-frame clones and misses some; the assay was immunoSEQ multiplex PCR. This table holds some 76,000 clones, around 90% found once. This clone has just one count. Germline CDR1 and CDR2: SGHRS and YFSETQ. The V and J ends lost 2 bases and 7 bases, in that order; junction bases with no gene match: 2. CDR3 length equals 13 residues. Sequenced material: peripheral blood, taken from a patient treated with photon-based radiotherapy. This TCR came from a middle-aged woman with cholangiocarcinoma. The rearrangement uses TRBV5-1 and TRBJ2-1; TRBD1 matches 8 bases. As DNA, the CDR3 is TGCGCCAGCAGCTTTACAGGGGGGAATGAGCAGTTCTTC. It specifies CASSFTGGNEQFF. Complete variable domain (other parts from reference TRBV5-1 and TRBJ2-1): KAGVTQTPRYLIKTRGQQVTLSCSPISGHRSVSWYQQTPGQGLQFLFEYFSETQRNKGNFPGRFSGRQFSNSRSEMNVSTLELGDSALYLCASSFTGGNEQFFGPGTRLTVL.